This section outlines one T cell receptor beta chain sequence together with its context. This record comes from a study of T cells in Graves' hyperthyroidism and ophthalmopathy. Researchers took RNA transcripts and amplified the TCR beta CDR3 regions from them. Carried out on the TCR CDR3, a first-round RT-PCR used the HTBI primer set. TCRdb analysed the multiplex PCR reads with MiXCR anew, one entry per CDR3 protein. The top ten clones hold 9.5% to 12% of a sample with roughly 380,000 distinct CDR3 sequences, more than 11% of them seen once. The source material was blood. The receptor's source is a woman in her sixties or seventies with Graves' hyperthyroidism.

CDR3 bases: TGCAGTGCTAGTGGGGGCAATCAGCCCCAGCATTTT. It codes for CSASGGNQPQHF. The chain carries TRBV20-1 and TRBJ1-5; the D is unclear. V was cut by 3 bases and J by 2 bases, with 5 bases left in between. CDR1 and CDR2 (germline): DFQATT, SNEGSKA (reference sequence). The length of the CDR3 is 12 residues.